Reported below is one TCR beta chain. TCRdb reprocessed the reads with MiXCR, giving one entry per CDR3 protein. Altogether 80,000 to 100,000 distinct CDR3 sequences are present, less than 40% being singletons, with the ten largest covering 2% to 2.5%. The data were obtained in a study of type 1 regulatory T cells. On the study more broadly: This in vitro CD4 product, T-allo10, is enriched for Tr1 cells and alloantigen-specific.

The length of the CDR3 is 17 residues. V was clipped by 0 bases and J by 6 bases; unmatched bases: 7. The chain combines TRBV12-3 or TRBV12-4 with TRBJ1-5, with TRBD1 matching over 11 bases. The TCR originated in a human donor in good health. Sequencing was carried out using CD4+ T cells, either the whole sample or a sorted fraction (not recorded which). The CDR3 DNA is TGTGCCAGCAGTTTAGCGGGCAGGACAGGGGGCCGTCAGCCCCAGCATTTT. As protein: CASSLAGRTGGRQPQHF.